Below, 21 T cell receptor beta chains from the same sample are listed, as sequenced in a study of blood T cell repertoires in COVID-19. The data were produced by immunoSEQ multiplex PCR, yet TCRdb's version contains in-frame clones alone and is incomplete. The sample yields fewer than 150,000 clones, 90% seen once. The sample was peripheral blood. The origin of the receptors is a woman aged 60-75 years with COVID-19, enrolled during active disease.

The rearrangement joins TRBV19 to TRBJ2-3, with 8 nucleotides matching TRBD1. V shed 3 bases and J 4 bases; nucleotides not matched to a gene: 12. The germline CDR1 and CDR2 sequences are LNHDA and SQIVND (reference sequence). The CDR3 contains 17 residues. CDR3 residues: CASSMGPTGGGADTQYF. CDR3 nucleotide sequence: TGTGCCAGTAGTATGGGGCCCACAGGGGGTGGTGCAGATACGCAGTATTTT.

The V gene is TRBV6-5, the J gene TRBJ1-2; weak D call: TRBD1 (6 bases). The V and J ends lost 5 bases and 8 bases respectively, with 9 bases between them. The CDR3 totals 11 residues. The germline CDR1 and CDR2 sequences are MNHEY and SVGAGI. The chain's CDR3 is CASSRTEGYTF. The DNA of the CDR3 is TGTGCCAGCAGTAGGACAGAGGGCTACACCTTC.

The V gene is TRBV5-8, the J gene TRBJ2-7; 9 nucleotides agree with TRBD1. J gave up 4 bases and V 5 bases, and 7 bases lay outside the gene matches. The CDR3 contains 14 residues. The germline V gene has CDR1 SGHTS and CDR2 YDEGEE. The DNA of the CDR3 is TGTGCCAGCAGACTCGGACAGGGGCTGTACGAGCAGTACTTC. It yields the protein CASRLGQGLYEQYF.

The chain couples TRBV4-2 to TRBJ2-5, with D possibly being TRBD2 (5 bases). Trimming pared 8 bases from V and 2 bases from J, leaving 9 bases between. Germline V gene lookup returns CDR1 LGHNA and CDR2 YNFKEQ. CDR3 length: 12 residues. The CDR3 spells CASSGEQETQYF. The CDR3 DNA reads as TGTGCCAGCTCCGGGGAACAAGAGACCCAGTACTTC.

This chain links TRBV19 with TRBJ2-7; 11 bases agree with TRBD1. In germline, CDR1 is LNHDA, CDR2 SQIVND (reference sequence). CDR3 length: 16 amino acids. V shed 5 bases and J 4 bases; nucleotides not matched to a gene: 10. The CDR3 region is CASSPYWTGGRYEQYF. DNA of the CDR3: TGTGCCAGTAGTCCCTACTGGACAGGGGGCAGGTACGAGCAGTACTTC.

V and J are TRBV7-9 and TRBJ2-1; TRBD2 matches at 14 bases. Germline V lookup: CDR1 SEHNR, CDR2 FQNEAQ (reference sequence). The CDR3 spans 16 residues. J was trimmed by 6 bases and V by 5 bases; bases with no gene match: 6. The CDR3 DNA is TGTGCCAGCAGCCTTATGGGACTAGCGGGGGTCAATGAGCAGTTCTTC. Its protein is CASSLMGLAGVNEQFF.

This clone was recorded once. The chain couples TRBV9 to TRBJ2-2; D unresolved. Per germline, CDR1 SGDLS and CDR2 YYNGEE. V was cut by 1 base and J by 8 bases, with 6 bases left in between. CDR3 size: 12 residues. CDR3 loop: CASSVLAGELFF. The DNA for the CDR3 is TGTGCCAGCAGCGTACTTGCGGGGGAGCTGTTTTTT. Complete variable domain (other parts from reference TRBV9 and TRBJ2-2): DSGVTQTPKHLITATGQRVTLRCSPRSGDLSVYWYQQSLDQGLQFLIQYYNGEERAKGNILERFSAQQFPDLHSELNLSSLELGDSALYFCASSVLAGELFFGEGSRLTVL.

V gene TRBV10-3 combines with J gene TRBJ2-5; possible D gene TRBD2, 6 bases. V lost 0 bases to trimming and J lost 2 bases, with 16 bases between them. CDR3 length: 17 amino acids. Germline-derived CDR1 and CDR2 are ENHRY and SYGVKD. In nucleotides, the CDR3 is TGTGCCATCAGTGAGTCGTATGCCATGGCGGGACAAGAGACCCAGTACTTC. It translates to CAISESYAMAGQETQYF.

The chain recombines TRBV27 with TRBJ2-7; D is possibly TRBD1 (5 bases). CDR1 and CDR2 (germline): MNHEY, SMNVEV (reference sequence). Trimming stripped 2 bases from V and 6 bases from J, with 11 bases between. This CDR3 is 13 amino acids long. For the CDR3, the DNA is TGTGCCAGCAGTTTAGCAGGGTCGGGCGAGCAGTACTTC. This gives the protein CASSLAGSGEQYF.

CDR3 protein: CASSQEIPLAGNTGELFF. Written as DNA, the CDR3 is TGCGCCAGCAGCCAAGAGATCCCACTAGCGGGGAACACCGGGGAGCTGTTTTTT. The chain has TRBV4-3 and TRBJ2-2; 9 bases align to TRBD2. The CDR3 length is 18 residues. Germline lookup yields CDR1 LGHNA and CDR2 YSLEER. J lost 1 base, V lost 0 bases, and 6 bases had no gene match.

V gene TRBV30 combines with J gene TRBJ1-2; TRBD1 is a possible D gene (6 bases). CDR1 is GTSNPN, CDR2 SVGIG, per germline (reference sequence). The CDR3 is made up of 14 amino acids. V was cut by 0 bases and J by 5 bases, with 13 bases left in between. The CDR3 is CAWSVRGTKYGYTF. CDR3 DNA: TGTGCCTGGAGTGTTAGGGGGACAAAATATGGCTACACCTTC.

V usage is TRBV3-1 (or the pseudogene TRBV3-2) and J usage is TRBJ1-2; 7 bases are shared with TRBD1. Germline loops: CDR1 LGHDT, CDR2 YNNKEL (reference sequence). The CDR3 is 13 residues long. V lost 2 bases to trimming and J lost 8 bases; unmatched junction nucleotides: 5. CDR3 bases: TGTGCCAGCAGCCAAAGACAGGGTGGAGGCTACACCTTC. As protein: CASSQRQGGGYTF.

V is TRBV21-1 and J is TRBJ1-2; TRBD1 is taken as the D call from the table, unchecked against the DNA. TRBV21-1 is marked as a pseudogene. The CDR3 covers 13 residues. The CDR3, as DNA: TGTGCCAGCAGCACGGACAGCGTTTATGGCTACACCTTC. It encodes CASSTDSVYGYTF.

The J gene is TRBJ2-1, the V gene TRBV9; 9 bases map to TRBD1. This CDR3 spans 20 amino acids. Germline V lookup: CDR1 SGDLS, CDR2 YYNGEE. The V gene end was trimmed by 4 bases and the J gene end by 0 bases; junction bases not matched to a gene: 17. The CDR3 here is CASSTSGTGPQGGSYNEQFF. For the CDR3, the DNA is TGTGCCAGCAGCACCTCCGGGACAGGGCCTCAAGGTGGCTCCTACAATGAGCAGTTCTTC.

The chain couples TRBV28 to TRBJ1-3; D gene uncertain. CDR1 and CDR2 (germline): MDHEN, SYDVKM. CDR3 length equals 14 residues. The ends were cut back, 7 bases at V and 2 bases at J, with 12 bases in the middle. The CDR3 DNA reads as TGTGCCAGCACGGGTACTACTACTGGAAACACCATATATTTT. As protein: CASTGTTTGNTIYF.

This clone was found once. This chain uses TRBV5-1 with TRBJ2-3, with D possibly matching TRBD2 (5 bases). From germline, CDR1 is SGHRS and CDR2 YFSETQ. The V end lost 1 base, the J end lost 6 bases, and 15 bases lay between the germline ends. This CDR3 spans 15 amino acids. The CDR3: CASSLTWERMDTQYF. The CDR3 bases are TGCGCCAGCAGCTTGACCTGGGAGCGAATGGATACGCAGTATTTT.

This rearrangement joins TRBV30 to TRBJ1-3, with TRBD1 identical over 8 bases. This CDR3 has 14 residues. Germline loops: CDR1 GTSNPN, CDR2 SVGIG (reference sequence). The CDR3 DNA follows: TGTGCTGCTCAGGGGGCCGGCTCTGGAAACACCATATATTTT. Its protein product is CAAQGAGSGNTIYF.

The chain has TRBV7-2 and TRBJ2-7, with TRBD1 matching 8 bases. J was trimmed by 1 base and V by 5 bases; bases with no gene match: 7. The germline V gene encodes CDR1 SGHTA and CDR2 FQGNSA. This CDR3 contains 15 residues. The CDR3 DNA is TGTGCCAGCAGCCCCCGGGGGACAGGATCCTACGAGCAGTACTTC. It is translated as CASSPRGTGSYEQYF.

This clone was seen just once. This sequence joins TRBV10-3 and TRBJ1-2, with no clear D. CDR1 is ENHRY, CDR2 SYGVKD, per germline. CDR3 length: 14 residues. V lost 11 bases and J 4 bases, leaving 20 bases between the germline ends. Here the CDR3 reads CASGSDSNIYGYTF. The CDR3 DNA reads as TGTGCCTCCGGGTCGGATAGTAATATCTATGGCTACACCTTC.

V usage is TRBV7-3 and J usage is TRBJ2-1; 7 positions agree with TRBD2. CDR3 length: 15 residues. V gave up 6 bases and J gave up 9 bases; unmatched junction bases: 14. The germline V gene encodes CDR1 SGHTA and CDR2 FQGTGA. The CDR3 reads CASSPRGVISGEQFF. Written as DNA, the CDR3 is TGTGCCAGCAGTCCTCGGGGGGTTATCTCGGGTGAGCAGTTCTTC.

This chain joins TRBV5-6 and TRBJ1-1; the match to TRBD1 covers 7 bases. The CDR3 consists of 14 residues. The germline CDR1 and CDR2 sequences are SGHDT and YYEEEE. V dropped 4 bases and J dropped 1; count of bases not matched to a gene: 4. In DNA, the CDR3 is TGTGCCAGCAGCCCGCGGGACAGGAACACTGAAGCTTTCTTT. As protein: CASSPRDRNTEAFF.